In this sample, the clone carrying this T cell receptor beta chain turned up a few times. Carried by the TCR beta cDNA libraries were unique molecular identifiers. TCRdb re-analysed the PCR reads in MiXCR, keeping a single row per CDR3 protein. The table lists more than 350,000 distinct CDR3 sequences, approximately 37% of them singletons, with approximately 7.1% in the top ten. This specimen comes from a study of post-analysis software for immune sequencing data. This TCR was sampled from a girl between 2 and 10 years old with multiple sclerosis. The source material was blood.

CDR3 amino acids: CASSSYSPAIYEQYF. CDR3 DNA sequence: TGTGCCAGCAGTTCCTACAGTCCGGCCATCTACGAGCAGTACTTC. The rearrangement uses TRBV28 and TRBJ2-7; the D is unclear. The V end was cut by 4 bases, the J end by 3 bases, with 16 bases between. Germline V lookup: CDR1 MDHEN, CDR2 SYDVKM. CDR3 size: 15 residues.